This T cell receptor beta chain originates from a study of blood T cell repertoires in COVID-19. In the study overall: From the United States, Italy and Spain came samples of acute and convalescent COVID-19. PBMCs, B-cell-depleted T cells, or T cells were the source of the cDNA or gDNA that made up the material.

Methods used by the authors: It was from reference gene primer amplification that nucleated cell counts were estimated. TCRdb's copy holds only in-frame clones and misses some; the assay was immunoSEQ multiplex PCR. V, J and clone size reflect that table, while D and trimming were determined from the DNA. The top ten clones hold 22% of a sample with about 160,000 clones, almost 85% of them seen once. Trimming shortened V by 1 base and J by 6 bases, and 7 bases separated the two germline ends. The CDR3 loop spans 13 amino acids. The germline V gene encodes CDR1 LNHDA and CDR2 SQIVND (reference sequence).

The TCR was taken from a woman aged 80 or over with acute or convalescent COVID-19. Sequencing was performed on peripheral blood. The V gene is TRBV19, the J gene TRBJ2-1, with no clear D. In nucleotides, the CDR3 is TGTGCCAGTAGTATAGGGCCTTCCAATGAGCAGTTCTTC. It specifies CASSIGPSNEQFF.